These T cell receptor beta chains were read from a single sample in a study of shared clonotypes between healthy human individuals. Using immunoSEQ multiplex PCR, the repertoire was profiled, and TCRdb retains in-frame clones only, with some absent. This repertoire shows 950,000 to 1,200,000 clones, approximately 80% found once; its top ten account for 0.89%. The source material was memory CD4+ T cells from PBMCs. The receptors derive from a man between 18 and 35 years old in good health. Some clones in this sample may be carry-over from other donors' samples. The CDR3 runs from the conserved cysteine through the conserved F or W. The order of the fields is CDR3 DNA, CDR3 protein, D gene, V gene, clone size, J gene. A D gene is named only where the DNA matches it firmly. A row's size may be missing; if present it is once, few, many or a size class.

cdr3_nt: TGTGCCAGTAGTCACAGGGCAAGCGGGCAGTTCTTC
cdr3_aa: CASSHRASGQFF
d_call: .
v_call: TRBV19
clone_size: once
j_call: TRBJ2-1

cdr3_nt: TGTGCCAGCAGATCTGGGGCGAGGGCTGGGGCCAACGTCCTGACTTTC
cdr3_aa: CASRSGARAGANVLTF
d_call: .
v_call: TRBV5-4
clone_size: .
j_call: TRBJ2-6

cdr3_nt: TGTGCCAGCAGCTCGGACAGGGAGGAGACCCAGTACTTC
cdr3_aa: CASSSDREETQYF
d_call: TRBD1
v_call: TRBV7-3
clone_size: .
j_call: TRBJ2-5

cdr3_nt: TGTGCCAGCAGTTTAAGCTTCAGCGGCCGACAAGAGACCCAGTACTTC
cdr3_aa: CASSLSFSGRQETQYF
d_call: .
v_call: TRBV27
clone_size: .
j_call: TRBJ2-5

cdr3_nt: TGTGCCAGCAGTGCTACAGGGGCCCGAGATTGGTACTTC
cdr3_aa: CASSATGARDWYF
d_call: TRBD1
v_call: TRBV6-1
clone_size: .
j_call: TRBJ2-7

cdr3_nt: TGTGCCAGCCTGGGGGGAGGGACAGCCACCGGGGAGCTGTTTTTT
cdr3_aa: CASLGGGTATGELFF
d_call: .
v_call: TRBV19
clone_size: .
j_call: TRBJ2-2

cdr3_nt: TGTGCCAGCAGTTCCGGACTAGCGGGAACGGCAGATACGCAGTATTTT
cdr3_aa: CASSSGLAGTADTQYF
d_call: TRBD2
v_call: TRBV27
clone_size: .
j_call: TRBJ2-3

cdr3_nt: TGCGCCACCAGACCGAAGATTACCACCGGGGAGCTGTTTTTT
cdr3_aa: CATRPKITTGELFF
d_call: .
v_call: TRBV10-1
clone_size: .
j_call: TRBJ2-2

cdr3_nt: TGCGCCAGCAGCCCGACAGGGCCCCTGAGGGAGCAGTACTTC
cdr3_aa: CASSPTGPLREQYF
d_call: TRBD1
v_call: TRBV5-1
clone_size: few
j_call: TRBJ2-7

cdr3_nt: TGTGCCATCAGTGTCATTTTTCAGAGCTCTGGAAACACCATATATTTT
cdr3_aa: CAISVIFQSSGNTIYF
d_call: .
v_call: TRBV10-3
clone_size: .
j_call: TRBJ1-3

cdr3_nt: TGTGCCAGCAGCCCCGCTTGGACCTCGGGGACTGAAGCTTTCTTT
cdr3_aa: CASSPAWTSGTEAFF
d_call: .
v_call: TRBV7-2
clone_size: many
j_call: TRBJ1-1

cdr3_nt: TGCGCCAGCAGCTTGGACCCCGGTACTGAAGCTTTCTTT
cdr3_aa: CASSLDPGTEAFF
d_call: .
v_call: TRBV5-1
clone_size: .
j_call: TRBJ1-1

cdr3_nt: TGTGCCAGCAGTCTCTCTGGGACAGCTGAAGCTTTCTTT
cdr3_aa: CASSLSGTAEAFF
d_call: TRBD1
v_call: TRBV28
clone_size: .
j_call: TRBJ1-1

cdr3_nt: TGCGCCAGCAGCCTGGGCAACCCGGTCGACACTGAAGCTTTCTTT
cdr3_aa: CASSLGNPVDTEAFF
d_call: .
v_call: TRBV5-1
clone_size: .
j_call: TRBJ1-1

cdr3_nt: TGCGCCAGCAAACTAGCGTCCAATGAGCAGTTCTTC
cdr3_aa: CASKLASNEQFF
d_call: TRBD2
v_call: TRBV5-1
clone_size: .
j_call: TRBJ2-1

cdr3_nt: TGTGCCAGCGGCCACCCAGGGGTAAGGGAGACCCAGTACTTC
cdr3_aa: CASGHPGVRETQYF
d_call: .
v_call: TRBV6-6
clone_size: .
j_call: TRBJ2-5

cdr3_nt: TGTGCCAGCAGCTTAAGGCCAGTCCGCCAGCCCCAGCATTTT
cdr3_aa: CASSLRPVRQPQHF
d_call: .
v_call: TRBV7-9
clone_size: .
j_call: TRBJ1-5

cdr3_nt: TGCGCCAGCAGTCGGGGACTAGCGGGAGTTCGGTGGAATGAGCAGTTCTTC
cdr3_aa: CASSRGLAGVRWNEQFF
d_call: TRBD2
v_call: TRBV10-1
clone_size: .
j_call: TRBJ2-1

cdr3_nt: TGCGCCAGCAGCCAAGCCAGCTATGGAAACACCATATATTTT
cdr3_aa: CASSQASYGNTIYF
d_call: .
v_call: TRBV4-1
clone_size: .
j_call: TRBJ1-3

cdr3_nt: TGTGCCAGCAGCCCCCGATGGGGGGGGCCTGGAAACACCATATATTTT
cdr3_aa: CASSPRWGGPGNTIYF
d_call: .
v_call: TRBV14
clone_size: .
j_call: TRBJ1-3

cdr3_nt: TGTGCCAGCAGCGTAGAATCAGGGACAGCTGACGGCTACACCTTC
cdr3_aa: CASSVESGTADGYTF
d_call: TRBD1
v_call: TRBV9
clone_size: once
j_call: TRBJ1-2

cdr3_nt: TGTGCCATGAAGCTTGTCTTCGTCGTAGGCTACGAGCAGTACTTC
cdr3_aa: CAMKLVFVVGYEQYF
d_call: .
v_call: TRBV5-5
clone_size: .
j_call: TRBJ2-7

cdr3_nt: TGTGCCAGCAGTGAGGATCAGGGGAGCACCGGGGAGCTGTTTTTT
cdr3_aa: CASSEDQGSTGELFF
d_call: .
v_call: TRBV2
clone_size: .
j_call: TRBJ2-2

cdr3_nt: TGTGCCAGCAGCTTTACCCGGGACAGAAACACTGAAGCTTTCTTT
cdr3_aa: CASSFTRDRNTEAFF
d_call: TRBD1
v_call: TRBV7-9
clone_size: .
j_call: TRBJ1-1